The 7 T cell receptor beta chains below all came from one sample that was sequenced in a study of T cell responses to AZD1222 COVID-19 vaccine. TCRdb's table, derived via immunoSEQ multiplex PCR, lists solely in-frame clones and lacks some. The sample lists roughly 120,000 clones, less than 95% occurring once. This specimen consisted of peripheral blood, obtained on day 0 of AZD1222 vaccination. Receptors originate from an adult in good health.

The rearrangement links TRBV28 to TRBJ2-1, with TRBD2 identical over 8 bases. Trimming at V came to 6 bases and at J to 4 bases, leaving 8 bases not matched to a gene. Germline loops: CDR1 MDHEN, CDR2 SYDVKM. There are 15 residues in the CDR3. The CDR3 DNA reads as TGTGCCAGCAGATCGGGTAGCGGGGAGTACAATGAGCAGTTCTTC. Translating it yields CASRSGSGEYNEQFF.

This sequence joins TRBV5-4 and TRBJ2-2; 8 nucleotides line up with TRBD2. V lost 3 bases to trimming and J lost 7 bases; unmatched junction nucleotides: 2. CDR3 length: 13 amino acids. Germline CDR1 is SGHNT and CDR2 is YYREEE (reference sequence). CDR3 DNA sequence: TGTGCCAGCAGCTCCGGGACTAGCGGGGAGCTGTTTTTT. Translated, it gives CASSSGTSGELFF.

The J gene is TRBJ2-5, the V gene TRBV6-5; D gene uncertain. Per the germline V gene, CDR1 is MNHEY and CDR2 is SVGAGI. V lost 10 bases to trimming and J lost 3 bases, with 15 bases between them. The CDR3 has 13 residues. CDR3 sequence: CATYKQNEETQYF. DNA of the CDR3: TGTGCCACCTACAAGCAGAATGAAGAGACCCAGTACTTC.

J is TRBJ2-2 and V is TRBV19; 7 bases are a match to TRBD1. The germline V gene has CDR1 LNHDA and CDR2 SQIVND (reference sequence). Unmatched junction bases numbered 4, after V lost 4 bases and J lost 5 bases. The CDR3 covers 14 residues. The CDR3: CASSTTGETGELFF. The CDR3 bases are TGTGCCAGTAGTACTACAGGGGAGACCGGGGAGCTGTTTTTT.

J is TRBJ2-3 and V is TRBV6-5; D not resolved. V lost 6 bases and J 6 bases, leaving 13 bases between the germline ends. There are 13 residues in the CDR3. Per the germline V gene, CDR1 is MNHEY and CDR2 is SVGAGI. The CDR3 spells CASSGPQPDTQYF. The CDR3 coding sequence is TGTGCCAGCAGCGGACCCCAACCCGATACGCAGTATTTT.

The rearrangement uses TRBV30 and TRBJ1-6, with a weak D call TRBD1 (5 bases). The CDR3 covers 14 residues. Between the trimmed V and J ends, which lost 1 base and 9 bases, there was a span of 13 bases. Germline V gene data show CDR1 as GTSNPN and CDR2 as SVGIG (reference sequence). CDR3 bases: TGTGCCTGGAGTGACTGGGGCAGGTCTTCACCCCTCCACTTT. This encodes CAWSDWGRSSPLHF. Looking up the rest from reference TRBV30 and TRBJ1-6 gives the full variable domain: SQTIHQWPATLVQPVGSPLSLECTVEGTSNPNLYWYRQAAGRGLQLLFYSVGIGQISSEVPQNLSASRPQDRQFILSSKKLLLSDSGFYLCAWSDWGRSSPLHFGNGTRLTVT.

V is TRBV19 and J is TRBJ1-5, with D uncertain. Trimming pared 5 bases from V and 5 bases from J, leaving 10 bases between. Germline V gene sequence: CDR1 LNHDA, CDR2 SQIVND (reference sequence). This CDR3 has 13 amino acids. CDR3 sequence: CASSPIKYQPQHF. CDR3 nucleotide sequence: TGTGCCAGTAGTCCGATTAAATATCAGCCCCAGCATTTT. Based on the CDR3 plus reference TRBV19 and TRBJ1-5, the full variable domain is DGGITQSPKYLFRKEGQNVTLSCEQNLNHDAMYWYRQDPGQGLRLIYYSQIVNDFQKGDIAEGYSVSREKKESFPLTVTSAQKNPTAFYLCASSPIKYQPQHFGDGTRLSIL.